This TCR beta chain is drawn from a study of radiation and T cells in renal cell carcinoma. This table comes from immunoSEQ multiplex PCR, and its TCRdb copy is limited to in-frame clones, with some not included. The sample records roughly 78,000 clones, 82% being singletons. The germline CDR1 and CDR2 sequences are DFQATT and SNEGSKA (reference sequence). CDR3 length: 11 amino acids. The V and J ends lost 6 bases and 9 bases respectively, with 15 bases between them. Indicated time point: blood 2 weeks post-SBRT. Treatment specified: 15 Gy SBRT to primary tumor, nephrectomy 4 weeks later. The patient's renal cell carcinoma had clear cell pathology.

Sequencing used blood, obtained from a patient whose treatment included radiotherapy and nephrectomy. This chain connects TRBV20-1 to TRBJ2-7; the D is unclear. The origin of this receptor is a man aged 60 to 69 with renal cell carcinoma. In nucleotides, the CDR3 is TGCAGTGCCAGTTACAAGGTCGGGCAGTACTTC. It encodes CSASYKVGQYF.